This TCR beta chain derives from a study of naive and memory T cell subsets. An equimolar mix of two oligonucleotides served as the beta constant-region primer for TRBC1 and TRBC2. TCRdb reprocessed the UMI-ligation and nested PCR reads with MiXCR, giving one entry per CDR3 protein. The sample includes 70,000 to 95,000 distinct CDR3 sequences, approximately 6.5% of them seen just once. Broader study findings: Diversity fell and Gini index rose from naive through CM, EM, EMRA. Between naive and memory subsets, TCR abundance power law exponents differed.

Of note for this clonotype: The antigen remains undetermined.

Germline CDR1 MNHEY, CDR2 SVGEGT. This CDR3 is 16 amino acids long. V was clipped by 6 bases and J by 2 bases; unmatched bases: 8. What was sequenced was central memory CD4+ T cells from blood. The receptor comes from a human donor in good health. V usage is TRBV6-2 or TRBV6-3 and J usage is TRBJ2-7; 12 nucleotides match TRBD1. The CDR3 sequence: CASRSSGTGGTYEQYF. The CDR3 DNA sequence: TGTGCCAGCAGGTCCTCCGGGACAGGGGGCACCTACGAGCAGTACTTC.